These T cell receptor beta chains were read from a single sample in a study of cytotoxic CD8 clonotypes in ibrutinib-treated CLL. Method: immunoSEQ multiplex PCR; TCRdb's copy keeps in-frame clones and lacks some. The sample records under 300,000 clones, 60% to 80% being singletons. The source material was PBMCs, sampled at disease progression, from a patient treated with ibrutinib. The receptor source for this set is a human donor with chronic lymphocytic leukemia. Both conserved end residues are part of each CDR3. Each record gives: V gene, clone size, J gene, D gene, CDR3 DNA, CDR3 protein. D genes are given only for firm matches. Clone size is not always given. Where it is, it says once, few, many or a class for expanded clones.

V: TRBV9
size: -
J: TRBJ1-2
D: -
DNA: TGTGCCAGCAGCGCCGTGGCACAAGGCTACACCTTC
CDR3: CASSAVAQGYTF

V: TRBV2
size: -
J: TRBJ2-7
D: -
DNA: TGTGCCAGCAGGCCCTACGAGCAGTACTTC
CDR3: CASRPYEQYF

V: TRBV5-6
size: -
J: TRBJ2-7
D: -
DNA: TGTGCCAGCAGCCGGGACCCTACCTACGAGCAGTACTTC
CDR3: CASSRDPTYEQYF

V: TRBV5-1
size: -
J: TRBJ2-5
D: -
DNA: TGCGCCAGCAGCGGAACCCGGGAACTCCTCCAAGAGACCCAGTACTTC
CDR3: CASSGTRELLQETQYF

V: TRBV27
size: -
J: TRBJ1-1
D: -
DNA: TGTGCCAGCAGACCAGGGGCGGCAAACACTGAAGCTTTCTTT
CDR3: CASRPGAANTEAFF

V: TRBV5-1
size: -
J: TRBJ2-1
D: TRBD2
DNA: TGCGCCAGCAGCACACTAGCGGGAGTCACTAGTGAGCAGTTCTTC
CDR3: CASSTLAGVTSEQFF

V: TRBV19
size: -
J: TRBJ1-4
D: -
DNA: TGTGCCAGTAGACCACCGGCCTTCGCGGGGACTAATGAAAAACTGTTTTTT
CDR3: CASRPPAFAGTNEKLFF

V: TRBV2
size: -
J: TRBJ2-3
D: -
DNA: TGTGCCAGCAGTGAAGGGGTCTACACAGATACGCAGTATTTT
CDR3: CASSEGVYTDTQYF

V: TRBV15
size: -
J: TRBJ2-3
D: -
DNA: TGTGCCACCAGCAGAGATATGGGGACAAAAGAATACGCCCTCACAGATACGCAGTATTTT
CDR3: CATSRDMGTKEYALTDTQYF

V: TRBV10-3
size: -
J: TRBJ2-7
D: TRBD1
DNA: TGTGCCATGGGCAGGGGACAGGGGGCCTACGAGCAGTACTTC
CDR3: CAMGRGQGAYEQYF

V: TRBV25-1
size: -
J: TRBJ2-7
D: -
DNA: TGTGCCACCAGTTCTTCCTACGAGCAGTACTTC
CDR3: CATSSSYEQYF

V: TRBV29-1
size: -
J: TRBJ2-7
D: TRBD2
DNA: TGCAGCGTTGAAGTTAGAGCGGGAGGGCCGGTTTACGAGCAGTACTTC
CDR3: CSVEVRAGGPVYEQYF

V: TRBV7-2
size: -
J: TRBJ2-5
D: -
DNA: TGTGCCAGCAGCGCCCAAGAGACCCAGTACTTC
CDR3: CASSAQETQYF

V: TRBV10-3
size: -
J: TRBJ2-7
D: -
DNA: TGTGCCATCAGTGTTCGGGCGGATCGCTCCTACGAGCAGTACTTC
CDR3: CAISVRADRSYEQYF

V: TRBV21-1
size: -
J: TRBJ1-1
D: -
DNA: TGTGCCAGCAGCCAAGGGGGCCGGGACACTGAAGCTTTCTTT
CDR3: CASSQGGRDTEAFF

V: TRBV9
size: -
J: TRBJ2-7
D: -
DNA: TGTGCCAGCAGCGTAGCTCCAGCAGGTCCACTTACCTACGAGCAGTACTTC
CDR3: CASSVAPAGPLTYEQYF

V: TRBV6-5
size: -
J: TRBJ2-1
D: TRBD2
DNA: TGTGCCAGCACGATCGAGCGGGGGGCCTACAATGAGCAGTTCTTC
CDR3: CASTIERGAYNEQFF

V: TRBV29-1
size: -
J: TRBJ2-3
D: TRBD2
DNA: TGCAGCGCGCGGACTAGCAGCACAGATACGCAGTATTTT
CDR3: CSARTSSTDTQYF

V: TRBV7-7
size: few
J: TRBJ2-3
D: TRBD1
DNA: TGTGCCAGCAGCTCGGGGACAGGCGGCACAGATACGCAGTATTTT
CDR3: CASSSGTGGTDTQYF

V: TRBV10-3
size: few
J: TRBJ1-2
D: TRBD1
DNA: TGTGCCATCAGTGAGACAGGGGACTATGGCTACACCTTC
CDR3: CAISETGDYGYTF

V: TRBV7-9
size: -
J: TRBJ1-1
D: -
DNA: TGTGCCAGCAGCAGGGGGAACATGAACACTGAAGCTTTCTTT
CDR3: CASSRGNMNTEAFF

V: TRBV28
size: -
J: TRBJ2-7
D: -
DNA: TGTGCCAGCAGCCAACCCGTCATACAGGGCTACGAGCAGTACTTC
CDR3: CASSQPVIQGYEQYF

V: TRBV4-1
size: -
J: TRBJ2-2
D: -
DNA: TGCGCCAGCAGCCACCCCCTCCTCACCGGGGAGCTGTTTTTT
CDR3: CASSHPLLTGELFF

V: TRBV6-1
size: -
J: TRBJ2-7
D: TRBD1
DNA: TGTGCCAGCAGTGAAGCGAGGACAGGGTACGGGCTTCCCTACGAGCAGTACTTC
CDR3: CASSEARTGYGLPYEQYF

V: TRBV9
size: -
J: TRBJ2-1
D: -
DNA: TGTGCCAGCAGCCCCCTAGGTAGGAATGAGCAGTTCTTC
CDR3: CASSPLGRNEQFF

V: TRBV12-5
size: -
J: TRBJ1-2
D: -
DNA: TGTGCTAGTGTCGGAGCTAACTATGGCTACACCTTC
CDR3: CASVGANYGYTF

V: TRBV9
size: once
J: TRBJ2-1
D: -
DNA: TGTGCCAGCAGCGTAGGGGCTAGCAATGAGCAGTTCTTC
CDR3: CASSVGASNEQFF

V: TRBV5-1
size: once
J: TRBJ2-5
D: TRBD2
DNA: TGCGCCTGCCGGGGACTAGCGGGGGTCGGGGCCCAGTACTTC
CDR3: CACRGLAGVGAQYF

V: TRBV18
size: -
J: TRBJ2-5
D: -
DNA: TGTGCCAGCTCAAGGGTCCAACAAGAGACCCAGTACTTC
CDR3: CASSRVQQETQYF

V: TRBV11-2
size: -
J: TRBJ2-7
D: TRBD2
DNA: TGTGCCAGCAGCCGACTAGCGGGGAGGGAGGGCGAGCAGTACTTC
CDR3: CASSRLAGREGEQYF

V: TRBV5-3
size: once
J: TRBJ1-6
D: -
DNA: TGTGCCAGAAGTTCCTTTCCCCGGAGGAGCTCCTATAATTCACCCCTCCACTTT
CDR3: CARSSFPRRSSYNSPLHF

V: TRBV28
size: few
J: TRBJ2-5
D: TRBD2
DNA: TGTGCCAGCAGTGAACTAGCGGGACTCCAAGAGACCCAGTACTTC
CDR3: CASSELAGLQETQYF

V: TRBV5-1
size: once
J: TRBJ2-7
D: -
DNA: TGCGCCAGCAGTGGTGGGGGGCGATTCTACGAGCAGTACTTC
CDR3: CASSGGGRFYEQYF

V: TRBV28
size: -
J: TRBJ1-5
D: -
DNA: TGTGCCAGTGCGGGACCGCAGGGCAATCAGCCCCAGCATTTT
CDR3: CASAGPQGNQPQHF

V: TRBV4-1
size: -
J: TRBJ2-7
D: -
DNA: TGCGCCAGCAGCCAGTCTACGACCGCCTACGAGCAGTACTTC
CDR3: CASSQSTTAYEQYF

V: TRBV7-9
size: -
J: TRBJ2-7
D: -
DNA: TGTGCCAGCAGCTTCATGCGCTACGAGCAGTACTTC
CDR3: CASSFMRYEQYF

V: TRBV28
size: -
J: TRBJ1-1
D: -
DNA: TGTGCCAGCAGTTTTACCGGGGGCACCGAAGCTTTCTTT
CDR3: CASSFTGGTEAFF

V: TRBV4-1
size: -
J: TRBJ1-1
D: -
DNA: TGCGCCAGCAGCCCGTTGACAGGCCCCACGGGAGCTTTCTTT
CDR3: CASSPLTGPTGAFF

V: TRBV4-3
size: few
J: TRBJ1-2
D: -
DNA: TGCGCCAGCAGCCAAGATAACCTCAGGGCTGATGGCTACACCTTC
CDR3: CASSQDNLRADGYTF

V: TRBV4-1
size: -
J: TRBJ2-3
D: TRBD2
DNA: TGCGCCAGCAGCCAGGAGCGGGGGGCTGGCACAGATACGCAGTATTTT
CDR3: CASSQERGAGTDTQYF

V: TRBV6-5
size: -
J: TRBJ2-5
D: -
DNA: TGTGCCAGCAGTTTTTCAGGGGAGACCCAGTACTTC
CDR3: CASSFSGETQYF

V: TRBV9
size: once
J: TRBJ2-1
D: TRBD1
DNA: TGTGCCAGCAGCGTTACCACGGGACAGGGGACCTACAATGAGCAGTTCTTC
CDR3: CASSVTTGQGTYNEQFF

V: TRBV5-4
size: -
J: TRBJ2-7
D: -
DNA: TGTGCCAGCAGCTTCTATAGCTCCTACGAGCAGTACTTC
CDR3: CASSFYSSYEQYF

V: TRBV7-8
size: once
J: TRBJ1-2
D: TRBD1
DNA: TGTGCCAGCAGCGACACCTACAGGGGACCTAACTATGGCTACACCTTC
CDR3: CASSDTYRGPNYGYTF

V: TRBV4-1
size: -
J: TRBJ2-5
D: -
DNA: TGCGCCAGCAGCCAACAGAAAGAGACCCAGTACTTC
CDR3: CASSQQKETQYF

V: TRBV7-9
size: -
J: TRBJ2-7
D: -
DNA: TGTGCCAGCAGCTTTGGGCCAGCCGGCGAGCAGTACTTC
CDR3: CASSFGPAGEQYF

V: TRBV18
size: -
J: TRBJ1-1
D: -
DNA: TGTGCCAGCTCACCACGGGGGATGAACACTGAAGCTTTCTTT
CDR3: CASSPRGMNTEAFF